These 24 T cell receptor beta chains came from one sample sequenced in a study of T cells in tuberculosis (dated by TCRdb to 2016 to 2018). Library preparation employed the immunoSEQ multiplex PCR assay. TCRdb's version of the immuneACCESS table is confined to in-frame rearrangements and falls short of the full clone set. An unresolved V gene accounts for under half of the shortfall where checked; the remainder is of unknown origin. The sample includes roughly 41,000 clones, with 94% observed a single time. The ten largest clones add up to 9% to 13% of the sample. Material: PBMCs. The receptors shown here come from a donor aged 10 to 29 with latent tuberculosis or without tuberculosis infection. Some clones in this sample may be carry-over from other donors' samples.

V and J are TRBV7-2 and TRBJ2-3; D gene unclear. This CDR3 is 15 amino acids long. Deletions cut 0 bases from V and 3 bases from J, with 10 bases between. Germline CDR1 reads SGHTA; CDR2 reads FQGNSA. This CDR3 reads CASSLAGSRTDTQYF. The CDR3 DNA follows: TGTGCCAGCAGCTTAGCGGGTAGCCGTACAGATACGCAGTATTTT.

This clone was counted a single time. This chain links TRBV2 with TRBJ2-2; a weak D match, TRBD1 (6 bases). The CDR3 is 14 residues long. The germline V and J ends were trimmed by 6 bases and 6 bases, with 14 bases remaining between them. Germline V gene sequence: CDR1 SNHLY, CDR2 FYNNEI. This CDR3 reads CASRAPTGPGELFF. The CDR3 nucleotides read TGTGCCAGCAGAGCCCCAACAGGGCCCGGGGAGCTGTTTTTT. Filled out from reference TRBV2 and TRBJ2-2, the complete variable domain reads EPEVTQTPSHQVTQMGQEVILRCVPISNHLYFYWYRQILGQKVEFLVSFYNNEISEKSEIFDDQFSVERPDGSNFTLKIRSTKLEDSAMYFCASRAPTGPGELFFGEGSRLTVL.

The table lists this clone with a count of one. The chain uses TRBV2 and TRBJ1-3; D remains ambiguous. CDR3 length equals 13 residues. Per germline, CDR1 SNHLY and CDR2 FYNNEI. The V end was cut by 7 bases, the J end by 3 bases, with 10 bases between. CDR3 in DNA: TGTGCCAGCACCGTCGGGGATGGAAACACCATATATTTT. It specifies CASTVGDGNTIYF. The whole variable domain, remainder taken from reference TRBV2 and TRBJ1-3, is EPEVTQTPSHQVTQMGQEVILRCVPISNHLYFYWYRQILGQKVEFLVSFYNNEISEKSEIFDDQFSVERPDGSNFTLKIRSTKLEDSAMYFCASTVGDGNTIYFGEGSWLTVV.

The chain couples TRBV11-2 to TRBJ2-7, with 11 bases matching TRBD1. The CDR3 is 14 residues long. Germline CDR1 SGHAT, CDR2 FQNNGV. The J segment lost 6 bases and the V segment lost 1 base, leaving 2 bases of the junction unmatched. The CDR3 spells CASSLGGTGGEQYF. The CDR3 bases are TGTGCCAGCAGCTTAGGCGGGACAGGGGGCGAGCAGTACTTC.

The chain is built from TRBV6-4 and TRBJ2-1, with 10 bases lining up with TRBD2. CDR3 size: 15 residues. From germline, CDR1 is MRHNA and CDR2 SNTAGT. Trimming took 6 bases from V and 9 from J; bases not matched to a gene: 11. CDR3 coding DNA: TGTGCCAGCAGGGAGGGAAGCGGGGGGGCCAGTGAGCAGTTCTTC. This translates into CASREGSGGASEQFF.

The V call is TRBV7-3, the J call TRBJ2-2, with a possible D match to TRBD2 (7 bases). There are 14 residues in the CDR3. Germline CDR1 reads SGHTA; CDR2 reads FQGTGA. Trimming removed 0 bases from V and 6 bases from J, with 8 bases in between. The CDR3 bases are TGTGCCAGCAGCTTAACCGGGGGGCCCGGGGAGCTGTTTTTT. Its translation is CASSLTGGPGELFF.

The V call is TRBV6-1, the J call TRBJ1-3; D ambiguous. Looked up from germline, CDR1 is MNHNS and CDR2 is SASEGT. The CDR3 extends over 14 amino acids. The ends were cut back, 8 bases at V and 1 base at J, with 12 bases in the middle. The CDR3: CASLDGLSGNTIYF. CDR3 coding DNA: TGTGCCAGCCTCGATGGGCTGTCTGGAAACACCATATATTTT.

This chain links TRBV6-1 with TRBJ2-7, with TRBD1 as a possible D gene (6 bases). This CDR3 region has 13 residues. The V and J ends lost 6 bases and 6 bases respectively, with 15 bases between them. Germline values: CDR1 MNHNS, CDR2 SASEGT. CDR3 nucleotides: TGTGCCAGCAGCTCTTCCAGGGGTCTCGAGCAGTACGTC. It translates to CASSSSRGLEQYV.

This clone was picked up a small number of times. V usage is TRBV30 and J usage is TRBJ2-7; tentative D call: TRBD1 (6 bases). CDR1 is GTSNPN and CDR2 is SVGIG in the germline V gene (reference sequence). The CDR3 loop spans 12 amino acids. The V and J ends lost 2 bases and 1 base respectively, with 6 bases between them. The CDR3 DNA follows: TGTGCCTGGAGTCAGGGGTCCTACGAGCAGTACTTC. This translates into CAWSQGSYEQYF. Based on the CDR3 plus reference TRBV30 and TRBJ2-7, the full variable domain is SQTIHQWPATLVQPVGSPLSLECTVEGTSNPNLYWYRQAAGRGLQLLFYSVGIGQISSEVPQNLSASRPQDRQFILSSKKLLLSDSGFYLCAWSQGSYEQYFGPGTRLTVT.

The chain joins TRBV7-9 to TRBJ2-1, with D perhaps TRBD2 (5 bases). The CDR3 consists of 15 residues. The V gene lost 7 bases and the J gene lost 4 bases, with 17 bases spanning the gap. Per the germline V gene, CDR1 is SEHNR and CDR2 is FQNEAQ (reference sequence). This chain's CDR3 is CASNPPRGSYNEQFF. CDR3 sequence (DNA): TGTGCCAGCAACCCCCCTCGGGGTTCTTACAATGAGCAGTTCTTC.

The chain recombines TRBV6-6 with TRBJ1-2; TRBD1 aligns across 10 bases. V shed 7 bases, J shed 2 bases, and the junction held 4 bases outside the gene matches. The CDR3 has 14 residues. The germline V gene has CDR1 MNHNY and CDR2 SVGAGI (reference sequence). The CDR3 region is CASNGQGDNYGYTF. CDR3 in DNA: TGTGCCAGCAATGGACAGGGGGACAACTATGGCTACACCTTC.

J is TRBJ2-1 and V is TRBV27, with 10 bases aligning to TRBD2. From germline, CDR1 is MNHEY and CDR2 SMNVEV (reference sequence). V lost 8 bases to trimming and J lost 4 bases; unmatched junction nucleotides: 5. This CDR3 has 14 residues. This CDR3 reads CASESLAGYNEQFF. The CDR3 nucleotides are TGTGCCAGCGAGTCACTAGCGGGGTACAATGAGCAGTTCTTC.

This clone came up once. The rearrangement joins TRBV29-1 to TRBJ2-2; D not resolved. This CDR3 has 11 residues. Trimming shortened V by 8 bases and J by 4 bases, and 8 bases separated the two germline ends. Germline V gene data show CDR1 as SQVTM and CDR2 as ANQGSEA. The CDR3 DNA is TGCAGCTCGCGTATCACCGGGGAGCTGTTTTTT. Amino acid sequence: CSSRITGELFF.

The chain carries TRBV27 and TRBJ1-2, with D hard to call. The germline V gene encodes CDR1 MNHEY and CDR2 SMNVEV (reference sequence). Trimming shortened V by 3 bases and J by 3 bases, and 8 bases separated the two germline ends. CDR3 length: 13 amino acids. The CDR3 DNA reads as TGTGCCAGCAGTTTTTTGGGAGACTATGGCTACACCTTC. It is translated as CASSFLGDYGYTF.

J is TRBJ1-1 and V is TRBV5-5, with TRBD1 as a possible D gene (5 bases). V lost 3 bases, J lost 5 bases, and 20 bases lay in between. Germline-derived CDR1 and CDR2 are SGHKS and YYEKEE (reference sequence). The CDR3 is 16 residues long. Here the CDR3 reads CASSSLRWPRETEAFF. In nucleotides, the CDR3 is TGTGCCAGCAGCTCTCTACGTTGGCCCAGGGAAACTGAAGCTTTCTTT.

This clone appeared once. V and J are TRBV11-2 and TRBJ2-5, with 9 positions matching TRBD1. The CDR3 extends over 13 amino acids. CDR1 and CDR2 from the germline V gene are SGHAT and FQNNGV. V lost 5 bases and J lost 5; bases outside the gene matches: 3. This CDR3 reads CASSVGQGETQYF. CDR3 sequence (DNA): TGTGCCAGCAGCGTTGGACAGGGGGAGACCCAGTACTTC.

Of note for this clone: A read error may produce the germline difference seen at one junction end. DNA for the CDR3: TGTGCCAGCATCTTACAGGGGGCGCGCACTGAAGCTTTCTTT. As protein: CASILQGARTEAFF. This chain uses TRBV7-9 with TRBJ1-1; 9 nucleotides align to TRBD1. CDR3 length equals 14 residues. Germline CDR1 SEHNR, CDR2 FQNEAQ (reference sequence).

The J gene is TRBJ1-5, the V gene TRBV12-5; D is ambiguous. From germline, CDR1 is LGHNT and CDR2 FRNRAP. The CDR3 is 12 amino acids. Deletions cut 1 base from V and 5 bases from J, with 3 bases between. The CDR3 region is CASGLADQPQHF. DNA of the CDR3: TGTGCTAGTGGTTTGGCCGATCAGCCCCAGCATTTT.

The chain joins TRBV5-6 to TRBJ2-2, with unresolved D. This CDR3 is built from 12 residues. The V end was cut by 0 bases, the J end by 6 bases, with 3 bases between. Looked up from germline, CDR1 is SGHDT and CDR2 is YYEEEE. CDR3 sequence (DNA): TGTGCCAGCAGCTTGGTCTCCGGGGAGCTGTTTTTT. This sequence encodes CASSLVSGELFF.

The chain has TRBV28 and TRBJ1-5; TRBD1 is a possible D gene (5 bases). CDR3 size: 15 residues. V was shortened by 3 bases and J by 1 base, with 10 bases between the two germline ends. The germline V gene has CDR1 MDHEN and CDR2 SYDVKM. As DNA, the CDR3 is TGTGCCAGCAGTTTGTTTGCAGGGAGCAATCAGCCCCAGCATTTT. It codes for CASSLFAGSNQPQHF.

The V and J genes are TRBV28 and TRBJ2-7; D perhaps matches TRBD1 (6 bases). Germline loops: CDR1 MDHEN, CDR2 SYDVKM. This CDR3 spans 13 amino acids. The ends were cut back, 4 bases at V and 6 bases at J, with 13 bases in the middle. The CDR3 loop reads CASSSHVGAEQYV. The CDR3, as DNA: TGTGCCAGCAGTTCCCACGTGGGGGCCGAGCAGTACGTC.

The V gene is TRBV11-2, the J gene TRBJ2-1, with a possible D match to TRBD2 (7 bases). The germline CDR1 and CDR2 sequences are SGHAT and FQNNGV. V lost 7 bases and J 2 bases, leaving 15 bases between the germline ends. The CDR3 length is 15 residues. CDR3 loop: CASKGRGGAYNEQFF. The DNA for the CDR3 is TGTGCCAGCAAAGGTAGGGGGGGCGCCTACAATGAGCAGTTCTTC.

The chain has TRBV7-3 and TRBJ1-3; TRBD1 is a possible D gene (6 bases). V lost 1 base and J 4 bases, leaving 14 bases between the germline ends. The CDR3 contains 16 residues. CDR1 and CDR2 from the germline V gene are SGHTA and FQGTGA. The DNA of the CDR3 is TGTGCCAGCAGCTTAAACCAACAGGGCGCAGGAAACACCATATATTTT. Translated, it gives CASSLNQQGAGNTIYF. Together with reference TRBV7-3 and TRBJ1-3, the CDR3 gives the full variable domain: GAGVSQTPSNKVTEKGKYVELRCDPISGHTALYWYRQSLGQGPEFLIYFQGTGAADDSGLPNDRFFAVRPEGSVSTLKIQRTERGDSAVYLCASSLNQQGAGNTIYFGEGSWLTVV.

The chain recombines TRBV5-1 with TRBJ1-1, with 8 bases that match TRBD1. CDR3 length: 15 amino acids. V shed 0 bases and J 0 bases; nucleotides not matched to a gene: 1. Germline lookup yields CDR1 SGHRS and CDR2 YFSETQ. The CDR3 DNA reads TGCGCCAGCAGCTTGGCAGGGGGCCTGAACACTGAAGCTTTCTTT. Translating gives CASSLAGGLNTEAFF.